This T cell receptor beta chain was retrieved from a study of T-cell memory formation after mild COVID-19. Study-level points and caveats: The main location of contracting CD4+ clones was CM and EM, and that of contracting CD8+ clones was EMRA. The study detected some responding clones in pre-infection memory, suggesting cross-reactive memory joined. Clones contracting over day 15 to 85 were CD4/CD8 balanced, with later expanders leaning CD4+.

Using its own MiXCR run on the 5' RACE reads, TCRdb lists one record per CDR3 protein. This sample has some 45,000 distinct CDR3 sequences, with roughly a quarter found just once. In its sample, this clonotype was seen many times. Antigen specificity is unknown. After removal of 2 bases from V and 7 bases from J, the junction contained 9 bases not matched to a gene. Germline values: CDR1 MNHEY, CDR2 SMNVEV (reference sequence). This CDR3 has 16 residues. The receptor comes from a young man who had mild COVID-19 (a few samples of this study predate the infection). Cell type and time point are not known. V and J are TRBV27 and TRBJ2-3, with 10 bases matching TRBD2. Sequencing was performed on PBMCs or a T cell subset sorted from them (not recorded which). In DNA, the CDR3 is TGTGCCAGCAGTTTAAATCCAGCGGGGGGGCCAAATACGCAGTATTTT. Its translation: CASSLNPAGGPNTQYF.